A selection of T cell receptor beta chains follows, all from one sample in a study of T cell repertoires in cytomegalovirus infection. TCRdb reanalysed the reads using MiXCR and keeps one entry per CDR3 protein. Of under 500,000 distinct CDR3 sequences detected, about 42% appear once; the ten largest clones hold roughly two fifths. The antigens of these receptors remain unknown. Sequenced here: cultured PBMCs, sampled from culture after CMV antigen stimulation. These receptors were collected from a human donor in good health (CMV status not recorded). Some clones in this sample may be carry-over from other donors' samples. The CDR3 runs from the conserved cysteine through the conserved F or W. D genes are given only for firm matches. For some rows the clone size is stated as once, few or many, or as a class when expanded; others skip it.

v_call	d_call	j_call	cdr3_length	clone_size	cdr3_aa	cdr3_nt
TRBV27	TRBD1	TRBJ1-2	14	.	CASSNRGAGYGYTF	TGTGCCAGCAGTAACAGGGGAGCAGGCTATGGCTACACCTTC
TRBV5-4	.	TRBJ2-3	16	.	CASSPSPRGVTDTQYF	TGTGCCAGCAGCCCCTCCCCAAGAGGGGTAACAGATACGCAGTATTTT
TRBV5-4	TRBD2	TRBJ2-1	14	.	CASSSGTSGSPQFF	TGTGCCAGCAGCTCCGGGACTAGCGGGAGCCCCCAGTTCTTC
TRBV15	TRBD2	TRBJ2-1	18	.	CATSRVLAGGWSYNEQFF	TGTGCCACCAGCAGAGTTCTAGCGGGAGGGTGGTCCTACAATGAGCAGTTCTTC
TRBV7-2	TRBD1	TRBJ1-6	15	few	CASSPQTGGNSPLHF	TGTGCCAGCAGCCCTCAAACAGGGGGGAATTCACCCCTCCACTTT
TRBV18	TRBD2	TRBJ2-4	18	.	CASSPPDSAGGPRDIQYF	TGTGCCAGCTCACCACCGGATTCAGCGGGAGGGCCTCGTGACATTCAGTACTTC
TRBV15	TRBD2	TRBJ2-2	13	.	CAIMISGTGELFF	TGTGCCATTATGATTAGCGGGACCGGGGAGCTGTTTTTT
TRBV6-2/TRBV6-3	TRBD2	TRBJ2-1	21	few	CASSRGLAGVKPVTGVNEQFF	TGTGCCAGCAGTAGGGGACTAGCGGGAGTTAAACCGGTTACAGGCGTCAATGAGCAGTTCTTC
TRBV11-2	TRBD2	TRBJ2-3	16	few	CASSQSGGEWGDTQYF	TGTGCCAGCAGCCAAAGCGGGGGTGAATGGGGAGATACGCAGTATTTT
TRBV7-2	.	TRBJ2-7	15	few	CASSLVAGYSYEQYF	TGTGCCAGCAGCCTCGTGGCGGGATACTCCTACGAGCAGTACTTC